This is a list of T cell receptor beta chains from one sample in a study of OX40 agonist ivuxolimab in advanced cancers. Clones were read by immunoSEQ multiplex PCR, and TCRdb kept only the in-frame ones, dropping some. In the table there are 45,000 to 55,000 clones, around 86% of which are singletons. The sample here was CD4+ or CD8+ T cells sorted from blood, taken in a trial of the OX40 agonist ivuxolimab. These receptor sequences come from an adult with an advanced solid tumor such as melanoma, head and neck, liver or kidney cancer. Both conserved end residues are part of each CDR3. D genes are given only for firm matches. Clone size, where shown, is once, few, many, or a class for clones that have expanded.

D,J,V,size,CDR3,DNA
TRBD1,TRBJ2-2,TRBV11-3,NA,CASSSKGQENTGELFF,TGTGCCAGCAGCTCAAAGGGACAGGAGAACACCGGGGAGCTGTTTTTT
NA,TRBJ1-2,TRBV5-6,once,CASSESIYGYTF,TGTGCCAGCAGCGAGAGTATCTATGGCTACACCTTC
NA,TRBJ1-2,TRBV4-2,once,CASSQEGGTINYGYTF,TGTGCCAGCAGCCAAGAAGGGGGGACAATTAACTATGGCTACACCTTC
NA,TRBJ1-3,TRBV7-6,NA,CASSSGNTIYF,TGTGCCAGCAGCTCAGGGAACACCATATATTTT
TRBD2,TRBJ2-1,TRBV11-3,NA,CASSSTSANNEQFF,TGTGCCAGCAGCTCGACTAGCGCAAACAATGAGCAGTTCTTC
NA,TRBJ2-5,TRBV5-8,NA,CASSVGQAQETQYF,TGTGCCAGCAGCGTGGGACAAGCTCAAGAGACCCAGTACTTC
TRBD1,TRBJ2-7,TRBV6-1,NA,CASRQGAYEQYF,TGTGCCAGCAGACAGGGGGCCTACGAGCAGTACTTC
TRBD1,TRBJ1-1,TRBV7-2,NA,CASFSPGRTGLEAFF,TGTGCCAGCTTCTCGCCTGGAAGGACAGGGCTTGAAGCTTTCTTT
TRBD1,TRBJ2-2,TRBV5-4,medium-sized,CASSSGQIFNTGELFF,TGTGCCAGCAGTTCGGGACAGATCTTCAACACCGGGGAGCTGTTTTTT
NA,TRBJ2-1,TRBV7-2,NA,CASSLQQNTYNEQFF,TGTGCCAGCAGCTTGCAACAGAATACCTACAATGAGCAGTTCTTC
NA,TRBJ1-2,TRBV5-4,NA,CASSLGGVEDYTF,TGTGCCAGCAGCTTGGGGGGGGTGGAGGACTACACCTTC
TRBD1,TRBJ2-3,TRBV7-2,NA,CASSAGTGWSDTQYF,TGTGCCAGCAGCGCCGGGACAGGGTGGTCAGATACGCAGTATTTT
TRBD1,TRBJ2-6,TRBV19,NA,CASLTTGWASGANVLTF,TGTGCCAGTCTAACGACAGGGTGGGCATCTGGGGCCAACGTCCTGACTTTC
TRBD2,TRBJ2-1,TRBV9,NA,CASSAGGYNEQFF,TGTGCCAGCAGCGCGGGGGGTTACAATGAGCAGTTCTTC
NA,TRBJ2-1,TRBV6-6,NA,CASSYSNSGEQFF,TGTGCCAGCAGTTACTCCAACAGCGGAGAGCAGTTCTTC
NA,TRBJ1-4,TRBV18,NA,CASSPPVGVGEKLFF,TGTGCCAGCTCACCCCCGGTAGGGGTTGGGGAAAAACTGTTTTTT
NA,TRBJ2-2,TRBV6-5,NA,CASSYGHNTGELFF,TGTGCCAGCAGTTACGGACACAACACCGGGGAGCTGTTTTTT
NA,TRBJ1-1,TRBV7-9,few,CASSSGLTGIEAFF,TGTGCCAGCAGCTCCGGGCTTACAGGGATTGAAGCTTTCTTT
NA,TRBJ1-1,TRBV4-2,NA,CASSPTQGYTTEAFF,TGTGCCAGCAGCCCCACTCAAGGCTACACCACTGAAGCTTTCTTT
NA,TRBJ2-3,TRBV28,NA,CASRPAGDTQYF,TGTGCCAGCAGGCCAGCTGGAGATACGCAGTATTTT
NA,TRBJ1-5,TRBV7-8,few,CASSFSEGSNQPQHF,TGTGCCAGCAGCTTCTCTGAGGGTAGCAATCAGCCCCAGCATTTT
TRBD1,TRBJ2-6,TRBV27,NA,CASSLLTGGDSGANVLTF,TGTGCCAGCAGTTTATTGACAGGGGGCGACTCTGGGGCCAACGTCCTGACTTTC
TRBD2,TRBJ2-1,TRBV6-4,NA,CASSENGRAGDEQFF,TGTGCCAGCAGTGAAAACGGGAGGGCTGGGGATGAGCAGTTCTTC
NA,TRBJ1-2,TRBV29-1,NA,CSVPGGNYGYTF,TGCAGCGTCCCGGGGGGGAACTATGGCTACACCTTC
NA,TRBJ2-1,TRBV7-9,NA,CASSLASGLPNNEQFF,TGTGCCAGCAGCTTAGCTAGCGGCCTCCCTAACAATGAGCAGTTCTTC
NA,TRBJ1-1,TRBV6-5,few,CASSYGQNTEAFF,TGTGCCAGCAGTTACGGACAGAACACTGAAGCTTTCTTT
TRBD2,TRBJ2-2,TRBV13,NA,CASSDWTSGNTGELFF,TGTGCCAGCAGCGACTGGACTAGCGGTAACACCGGGGAGCTGTTTTTT
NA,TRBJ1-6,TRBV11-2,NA,CASSLDLSLHGYSPLHF,TGTGCCAGCAGCTTAGATCTATCCCTCCATGGGTATTCACCCCTCCACTTT